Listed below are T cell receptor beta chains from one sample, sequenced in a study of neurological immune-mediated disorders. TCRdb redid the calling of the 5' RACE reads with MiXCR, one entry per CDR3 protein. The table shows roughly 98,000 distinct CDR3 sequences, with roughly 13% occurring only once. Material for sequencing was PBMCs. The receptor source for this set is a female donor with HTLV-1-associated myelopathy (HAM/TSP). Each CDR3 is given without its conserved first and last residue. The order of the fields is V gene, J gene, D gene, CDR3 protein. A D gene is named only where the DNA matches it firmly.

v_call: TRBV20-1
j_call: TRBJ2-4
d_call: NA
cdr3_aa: SAVPGAGAKNIQY

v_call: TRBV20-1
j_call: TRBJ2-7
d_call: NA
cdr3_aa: SAPGNLRGSDEQY

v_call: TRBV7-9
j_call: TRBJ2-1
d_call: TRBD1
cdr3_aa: ASKAGGIHNEQF

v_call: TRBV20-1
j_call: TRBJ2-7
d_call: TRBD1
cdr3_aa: SASRGQGNYEQY

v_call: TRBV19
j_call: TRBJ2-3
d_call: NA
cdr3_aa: ASSIGVGADTQY

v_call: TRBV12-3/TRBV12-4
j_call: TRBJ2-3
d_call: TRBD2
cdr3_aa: ASASGGRTDTQY

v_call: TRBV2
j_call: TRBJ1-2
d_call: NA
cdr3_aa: ASSPGTRNYGYT

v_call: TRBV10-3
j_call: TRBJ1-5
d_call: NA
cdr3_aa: AISDQISNQPQH

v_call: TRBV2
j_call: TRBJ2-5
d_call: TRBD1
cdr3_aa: ASNRGGETQY

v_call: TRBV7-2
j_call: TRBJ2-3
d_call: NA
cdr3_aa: ASSLVAGAADTQY

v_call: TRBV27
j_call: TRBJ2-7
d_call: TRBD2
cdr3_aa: ASSPGLAGAYEQY

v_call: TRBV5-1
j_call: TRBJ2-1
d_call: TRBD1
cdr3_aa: ASSSGTGGSDNEQF

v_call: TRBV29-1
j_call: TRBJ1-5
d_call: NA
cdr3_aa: SVGQRDQPQH

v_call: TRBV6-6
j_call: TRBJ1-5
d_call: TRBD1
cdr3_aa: ASRDLDRGNQPQH

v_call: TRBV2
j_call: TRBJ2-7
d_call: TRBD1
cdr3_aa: ASSEETGKDVYEQY

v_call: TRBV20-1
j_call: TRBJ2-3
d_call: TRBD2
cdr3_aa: SASRLAGTDTQY

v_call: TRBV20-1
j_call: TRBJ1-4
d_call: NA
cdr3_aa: SARDYEKLF

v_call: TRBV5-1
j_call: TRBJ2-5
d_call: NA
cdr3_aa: ASSLEAETQY

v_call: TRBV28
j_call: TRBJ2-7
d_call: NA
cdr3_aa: ASSYPDGEQY

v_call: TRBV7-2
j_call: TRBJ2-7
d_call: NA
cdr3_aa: ASSFGRESEQY

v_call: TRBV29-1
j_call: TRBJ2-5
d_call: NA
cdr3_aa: SVHYGGHQETQY

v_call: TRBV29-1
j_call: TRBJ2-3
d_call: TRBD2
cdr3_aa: SVEGGGRPSTDTQY

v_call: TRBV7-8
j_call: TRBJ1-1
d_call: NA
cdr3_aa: ASSLAINTEAF

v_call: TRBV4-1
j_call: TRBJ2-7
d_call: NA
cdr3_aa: ASSQDRVYEQY

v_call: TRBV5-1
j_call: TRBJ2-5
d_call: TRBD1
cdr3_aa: ASSAQGAETQY

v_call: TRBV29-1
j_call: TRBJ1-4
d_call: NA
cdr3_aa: SVGQDNEKLF

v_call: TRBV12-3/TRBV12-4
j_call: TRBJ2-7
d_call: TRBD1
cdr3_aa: ASSLGQGLREQY

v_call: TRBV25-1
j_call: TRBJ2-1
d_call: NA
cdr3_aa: ASSGAPYNEQF

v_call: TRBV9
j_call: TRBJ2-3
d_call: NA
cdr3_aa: ASSDRPGQTDTQY

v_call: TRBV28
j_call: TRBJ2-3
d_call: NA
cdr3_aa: ASSLSGHGADTQY

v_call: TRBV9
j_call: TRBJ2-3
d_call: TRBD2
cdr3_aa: ASNLAGARDTQY

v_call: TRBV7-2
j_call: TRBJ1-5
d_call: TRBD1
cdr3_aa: ASSVRTGRDQPQH

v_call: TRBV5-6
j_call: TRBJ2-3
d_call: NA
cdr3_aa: ASSLGAFVGDTQY

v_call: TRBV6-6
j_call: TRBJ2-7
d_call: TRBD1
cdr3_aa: ASSYSRGQGYEQY

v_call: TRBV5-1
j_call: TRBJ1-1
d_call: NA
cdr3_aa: ASSLLGDTEAF